A selection of T cell receptor beta chains follows, all from one sample in a study of blood T cell repertoires in COVID-19. TCRdb's copy holds only in-frame clones and misses some; the assay was immunoSEQ multiplex PCR. Of over 75,000 clones in the sample, roughly 90% are singletons; the top ten hold approximately 1.6%. The sequenced sample was peripheral blood. The origin of the receptors is a man in his sixties with acute or convalescent COVID-19. Both conserved end residues are part of each CDR3. D genes are given only for firm matches. Rows give clone size only sometimes, using once, few, many, or a class for an expanded clone.

- TRBJ2-3 - TRBV4-3 CASSQSGVSTDTQYF TGCGCCAGCAGCCAGTCGGGAGTTAGCACAGATACGCAGTATTTT
- TRBJ2-1 TRBD2 TRBV3-1/TRBV3-2 CASSQGTSGGEQFF TGTGCCAGCAGCCAAGGGACTAGCGGGGGTGAGCAGTTCTTC
once TRBJ2-1 TRBD2 TRBV5-1 CASSLAPPLAGGPKEQFF TGCGCCAGCAGCTTGGCCCCACCACTAGCGGGAGGGCCGAAGGAGCAGTTCTTC
- TRBJ2-5 TRBD2 TRBV5-1 CASSLREALQETQYF TGCGCCAGCAGCTTGCGGGAGGCCCTCCAAGAGACCCAGTACTTC
- TRBJ2-5 - TRBV4-3 CASSQQDGETQYF TGCGCCAGCAGCCAACAGGATGGGGAGACCCAGTACTTC
- TRBJ2-1 TRBD2 TRBV19 CATSRTSDPPYNEQFF TGTGCCACCTCGAGGACTAGCGATCCCCCCTACAATGAGCAGTTCTTC
- TRBJ1-1 - TRBV18 CASSANLPGTNTEAFF TGTGCCAGCTCAGCCAATTTGCCGGGAACGAACACTGAAGCTTTCTTT
- TRBJ2-2 - TRBV6-5 CASSYSSRTGELFF TGTGCCAGCAGTTACTCGAGTCGTACCGGGGAGCTGTTTTTT
- TRBJ2-1 - TRBV12-3/TRBV12-4 CASSLGADEQFF TGTGCCAGCAGTTTGGGGGCCGATGAGCAGTTCTTC
- TRBJ2-7 TRBD1 TRBV27 CASSSRQSQGDEQYF TGTGCCAGCAGTTCCCGACAGTCGCAGGGGGACGAGCAGTACTTC
- TRBJ1-1 - TRBV6-5 CASSSTTGGAFF TGTGCCAGCAGCTCGACGACAGGAGGAGCTTTCTTT
- TRBJ1-1 - TRBV29-1 CSVEDMGENTEAFF TGCAGCGTTGAAGATATGGGAGAGAACACTGAAGCTTTCTTT
- TRBJ2-1 - TRBV5-5 CASSSSPWTAYNEQFF TGTGCCAGCAGCTCTAGTCCGTGGACAGCTTACAATGAGCAGTTCTTC
- TRBJ2-2 TRBD1 TRBV5-6 CASSLDRGLSRGELFF TGTGCCAGCAGTTTGGACAGGGGGCTCTCTCGTGGGGAGCTGTTTTTT
- TRBJ1-5 - TRBV5-1 CASSLDNSNQPQHF TGCGCCAGCAGCTTGGACAATAGCAATCAGCCCCAGCATTTT
once TRBJ2-6 - TRBV29-1 CSGMEGASGANVLTF TGCAGCGGTATGGAGGGCGCTAGTGGGGCCAACGTCCTGACTTTC
once TRBJ2-2 - TRBV9 CASSVAGGLSTGELFF TGTGCCAGCAGCGTAGCAGGGGGGCTGAGCACCGGGGAGCTGTTTTTT
- TRBJ2-7 TRBD2 TRBV20-1 CSASLAGGPGEQYF TGCAGTGCTAGTTTAGCGGGAGGGCCGGGAGAGCAGTACTTC
- TRBJ2-3 TRBD1 TRBV24-1 CATSELPGQGAGTDTQYF TGTGCCACCAGTGAATTGCCGGGACAGGGGGCTGGGACAGATACGCAGTATTTT
- TRBJ2-2 - TRBV15 CATTKGIGTGELFF TGTGCCACCACCAAGGGGATTGGCACCGGGGAGCTGTTTTTT
- TRBJ2-7 TRBD2 TRBV19 CASSILADYEQYF TGTGCCAGTAGTATACTAGCGGACTACGAGCAGTACTTC
few TRBJ2-7 - TRBV7-9 CASSPNANPGDEQYF TGTGCCAGCAGCCCGAACGCAAACCCAGGGGACGAGCAGTACTTC
- TRBJ1-6 TRBD1 TRBV3-1/TRBV3-2 CASSQDYAQGVDSPLHF TGTGCCAGCAGCCAAGATTACGCCCAGGGGGTCGATTCACCCCTCCACTTT
- TRBJ2-2 - TRBV18 CASSPSKSGANTGELFF TGTGCCAGCTCACCCAGTAAATCGGGAGCGAACACCGGGGAGCTGTTTTTT
- TRBJ2-7 TRBD1 TRBV5-6 CASSLEGAGYEQYF TGTGCCAGCAGCTTAGAGGGGGCTGGTTACGAGCAGTACTTC
- TRBJ2-3 - TRBV7-3 CASSSWGETTDTQYF TGTGCCAGCAGCTCCTGGGGGGAGACCACAGATACGCAGTATTTT